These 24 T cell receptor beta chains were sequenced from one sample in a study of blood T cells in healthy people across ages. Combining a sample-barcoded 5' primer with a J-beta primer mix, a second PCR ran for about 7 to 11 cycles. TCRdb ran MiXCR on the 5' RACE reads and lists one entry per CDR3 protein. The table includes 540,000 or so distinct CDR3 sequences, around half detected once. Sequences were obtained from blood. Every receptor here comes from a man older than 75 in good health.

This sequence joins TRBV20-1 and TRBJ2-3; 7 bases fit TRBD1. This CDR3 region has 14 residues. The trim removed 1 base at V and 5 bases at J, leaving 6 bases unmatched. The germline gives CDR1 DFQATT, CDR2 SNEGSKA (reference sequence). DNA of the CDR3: TGCAGTGCTAGAGGAAGTAGGGGGCAAGATACGCAGTATTTT. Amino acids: CSARGSRGQDTQYF.

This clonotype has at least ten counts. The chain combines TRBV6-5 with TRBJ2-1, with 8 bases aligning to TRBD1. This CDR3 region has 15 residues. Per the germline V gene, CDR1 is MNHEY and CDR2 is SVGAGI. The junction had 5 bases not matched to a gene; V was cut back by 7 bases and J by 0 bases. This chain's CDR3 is CASNGQGGSYNEQFF. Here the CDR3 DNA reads TGTGCCAGCAACGGACAGGGAGGCTCCTACAATGAGCAGTTCTTC.

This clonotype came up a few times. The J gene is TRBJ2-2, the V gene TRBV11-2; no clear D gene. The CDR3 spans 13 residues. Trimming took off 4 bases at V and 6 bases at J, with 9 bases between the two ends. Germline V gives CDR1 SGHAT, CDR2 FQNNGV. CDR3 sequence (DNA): TGTGCCAGCAGCTCTGGCCCTTCCGGGGAGCTGTTTTTT. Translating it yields CASSSGPSGELFF.

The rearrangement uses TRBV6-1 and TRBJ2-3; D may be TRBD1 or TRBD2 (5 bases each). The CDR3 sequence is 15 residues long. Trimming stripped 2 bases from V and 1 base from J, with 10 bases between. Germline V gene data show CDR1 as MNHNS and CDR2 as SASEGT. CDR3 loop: CASSERGARTDTQYF. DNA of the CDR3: TGTGCCAGCAGTGAAAGAGGGGCCCGCACAGATACGCAGTATTTT.

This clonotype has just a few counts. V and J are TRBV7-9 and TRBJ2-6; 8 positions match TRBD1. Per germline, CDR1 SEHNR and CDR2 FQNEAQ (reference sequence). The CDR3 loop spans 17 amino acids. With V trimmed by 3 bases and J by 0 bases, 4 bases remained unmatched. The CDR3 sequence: CASSFPGGGSGANVLTF. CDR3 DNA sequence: TGTGCCAGCAGCTTTCCAGGGGGCGGCTCTGGGGCCAACGTCCTGACTTTC. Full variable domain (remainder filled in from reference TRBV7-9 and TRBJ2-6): DTGVSQNPRHKITKRGQNVTFRCDPISEHNRLYWYRQTLGQGPEFLTYFQNEAQLEKSRLLSDRFSAERPKGSFSTLEIQRTEQGDSAMYLCASSFPGGGSGANVLTFGAGSRLTVL.

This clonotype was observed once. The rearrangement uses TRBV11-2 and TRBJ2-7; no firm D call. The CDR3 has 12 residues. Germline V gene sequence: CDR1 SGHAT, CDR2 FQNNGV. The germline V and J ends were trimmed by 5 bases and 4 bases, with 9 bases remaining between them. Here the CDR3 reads CASSQTHYEQYF. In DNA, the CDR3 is TGTGCCAGCAGCCAGACCCATTACGAGCAGTACTTC.

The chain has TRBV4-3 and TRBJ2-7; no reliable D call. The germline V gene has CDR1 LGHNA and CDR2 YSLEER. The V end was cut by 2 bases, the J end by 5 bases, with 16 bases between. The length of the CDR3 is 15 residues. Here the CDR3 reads CASSQTRAGPNEQYF. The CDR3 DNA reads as TGCGCCAGCAGCCAAACCCGGGCCGGCCCAAACGAGCAGTACTTC.

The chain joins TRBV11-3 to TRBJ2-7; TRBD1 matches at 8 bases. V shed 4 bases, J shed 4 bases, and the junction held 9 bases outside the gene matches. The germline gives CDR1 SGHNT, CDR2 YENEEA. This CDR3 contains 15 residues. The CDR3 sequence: CASSSKPGQEYEQYF. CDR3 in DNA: TGTGCCAGCAGCTCCAAACCGGGACAGGAGTACGAGCAGTACTTC.

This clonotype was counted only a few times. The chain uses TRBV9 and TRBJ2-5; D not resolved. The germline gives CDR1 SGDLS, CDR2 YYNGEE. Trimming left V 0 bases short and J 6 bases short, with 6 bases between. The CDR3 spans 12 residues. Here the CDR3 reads CASSVDLQTQYF. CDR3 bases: TGTGCCAGCAGCGTAGATTTGCAGACCCAGTACTTC.

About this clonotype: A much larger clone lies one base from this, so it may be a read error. The CDR3 DNA reads TGCGGCGCCAGAGGGTACTACAATGAGCAGTTCTTC. The encoded protein is CGARGYYNEQFF. V usage is TRBV29-1 and J usage is TRBJ2-1, with D maybe TRBD2 (5 bases). This CDR3 comprises 12 residues. The germline gives CDR1 SQVTM, CDR2 ANQGSEA.

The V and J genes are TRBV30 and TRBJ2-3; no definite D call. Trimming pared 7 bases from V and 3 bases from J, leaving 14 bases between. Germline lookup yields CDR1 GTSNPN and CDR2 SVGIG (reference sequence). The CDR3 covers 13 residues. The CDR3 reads CAFVPRMTDTQYF. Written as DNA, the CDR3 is TGTGCCTTCGTTCCCCGGATGACAGATACGCAGTATTTT.

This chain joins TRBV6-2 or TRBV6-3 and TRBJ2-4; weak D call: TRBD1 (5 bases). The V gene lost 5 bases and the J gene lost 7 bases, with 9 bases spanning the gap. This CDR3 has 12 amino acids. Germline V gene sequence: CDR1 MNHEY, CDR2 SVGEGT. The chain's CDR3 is CASSQTVNIQYF. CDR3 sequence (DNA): TGTGCCAGCAGTCAGACAGTGAACATTCAGTACTTC.

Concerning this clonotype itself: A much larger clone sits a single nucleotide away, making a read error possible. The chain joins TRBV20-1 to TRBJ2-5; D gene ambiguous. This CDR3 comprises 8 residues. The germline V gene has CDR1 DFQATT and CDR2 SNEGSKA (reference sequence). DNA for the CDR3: TGCAGCGCTTTCGTTCAGTACTTC. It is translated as CSAFVQYF.

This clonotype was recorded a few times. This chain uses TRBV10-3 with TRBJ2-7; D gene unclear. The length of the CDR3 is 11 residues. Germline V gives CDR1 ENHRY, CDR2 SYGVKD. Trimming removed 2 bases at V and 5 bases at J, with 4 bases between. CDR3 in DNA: TGTGCCATCAGTGAGAACGACGAGCAGTACTTC. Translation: CAISENDEQYF.

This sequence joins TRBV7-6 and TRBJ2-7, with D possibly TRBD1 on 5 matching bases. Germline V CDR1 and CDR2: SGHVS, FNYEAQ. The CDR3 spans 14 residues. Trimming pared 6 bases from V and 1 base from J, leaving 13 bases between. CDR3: CASSLADTSYEQYF. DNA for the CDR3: TGTGCCAGCAGTCTTGCGGACACGTCCTACGAGCAGTACTTC.

CDR3 nucleotide sequence: TGTGCCAGTTCAGCGGGGGCAGAGACCCAGTACTTC. It is translated as CASSAGAETQYF. The rearrangement joins TRBV28 to TRBJ2-5, with TRBD2 identical over 8 bases. After removal of 9 bases from V and 4 bases from J, the junction contained 4 bases not matched to a gene. This CDR3 is 12 amino acids long. Germline-derived CDR1 and CDR2 are MDHEN and SYDVKM.

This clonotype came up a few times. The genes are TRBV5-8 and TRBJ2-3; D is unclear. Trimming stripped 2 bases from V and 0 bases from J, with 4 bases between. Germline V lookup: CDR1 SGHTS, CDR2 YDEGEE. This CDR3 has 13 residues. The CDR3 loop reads CASSFRSTDTQYF. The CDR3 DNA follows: TGTGCCAGCAGCTTTCGTAGCACAGATACGCAGTATTTT. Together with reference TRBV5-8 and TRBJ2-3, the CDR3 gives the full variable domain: EAGVTQSPTHLIKTRGQQATLRCSPISGHTSVYWYQQALGLGLQFLLWYDEGEERNRGNFPPRFSGRQFPNYSSELNVNALELEDSALYLCASSFRSTDTQYFGPGTRLTVL.

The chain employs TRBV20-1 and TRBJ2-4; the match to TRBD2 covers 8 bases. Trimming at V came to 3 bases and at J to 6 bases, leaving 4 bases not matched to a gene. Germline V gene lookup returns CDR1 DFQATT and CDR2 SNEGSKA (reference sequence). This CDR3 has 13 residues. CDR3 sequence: CSASSGVGNIQYF. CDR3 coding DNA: TGCAGTGCTAGTAGCGGGGTTGGAAACATTCAGTACTTC.

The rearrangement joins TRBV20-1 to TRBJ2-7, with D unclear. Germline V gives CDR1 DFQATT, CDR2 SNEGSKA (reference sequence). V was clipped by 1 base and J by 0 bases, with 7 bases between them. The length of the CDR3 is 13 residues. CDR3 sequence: CSARGTNSYEQYF. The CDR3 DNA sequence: TGCAGTGCTAGAGGAACCAACTCCTACGAGCAGTACTTC.

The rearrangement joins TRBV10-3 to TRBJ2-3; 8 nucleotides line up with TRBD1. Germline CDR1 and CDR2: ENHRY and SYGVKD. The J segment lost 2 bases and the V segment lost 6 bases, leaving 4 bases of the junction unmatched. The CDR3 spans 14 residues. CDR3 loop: CAIRTGQVTDTQYF. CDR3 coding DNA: TGTGCCATCAGAACGGGACAGGTCACAGATACGCAGTATTTT.

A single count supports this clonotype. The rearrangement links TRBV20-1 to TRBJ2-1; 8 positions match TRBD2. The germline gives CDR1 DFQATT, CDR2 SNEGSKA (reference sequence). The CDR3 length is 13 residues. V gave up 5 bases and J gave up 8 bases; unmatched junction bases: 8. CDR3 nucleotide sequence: TGCAGTGCTCCGAGCGGGAGCCTCGATGAGCAGTTCTTC. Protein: CSAPSGSLDEQFF.

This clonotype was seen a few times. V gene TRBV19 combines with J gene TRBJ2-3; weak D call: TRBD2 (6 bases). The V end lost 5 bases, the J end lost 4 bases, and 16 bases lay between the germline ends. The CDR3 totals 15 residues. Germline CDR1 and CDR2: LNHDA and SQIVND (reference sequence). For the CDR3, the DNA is TGTGCCAGTAGTGCGGGTCGCGGAGGGGCAGATACGCAGTATTTT. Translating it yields CASSAGRGGADTQYF.

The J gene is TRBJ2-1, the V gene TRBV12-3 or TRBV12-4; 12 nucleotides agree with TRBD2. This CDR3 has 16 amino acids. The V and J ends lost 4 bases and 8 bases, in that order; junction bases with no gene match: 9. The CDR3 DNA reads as TGTGCCAGCAGTTGGAACCCTAGCGGGGGGGCGTATGAGCAGTTCTTC. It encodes CASSWNPSGGAYEQFF.

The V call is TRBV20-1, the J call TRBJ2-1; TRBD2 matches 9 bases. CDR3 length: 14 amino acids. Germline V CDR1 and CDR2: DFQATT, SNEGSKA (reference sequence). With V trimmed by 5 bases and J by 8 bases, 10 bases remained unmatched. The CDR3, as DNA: TGCAGTGCTTTTAGCGGGGGCTCGGAGGATGAGCAGTTCTTC. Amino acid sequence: CSAFSGGSEDEQFF.